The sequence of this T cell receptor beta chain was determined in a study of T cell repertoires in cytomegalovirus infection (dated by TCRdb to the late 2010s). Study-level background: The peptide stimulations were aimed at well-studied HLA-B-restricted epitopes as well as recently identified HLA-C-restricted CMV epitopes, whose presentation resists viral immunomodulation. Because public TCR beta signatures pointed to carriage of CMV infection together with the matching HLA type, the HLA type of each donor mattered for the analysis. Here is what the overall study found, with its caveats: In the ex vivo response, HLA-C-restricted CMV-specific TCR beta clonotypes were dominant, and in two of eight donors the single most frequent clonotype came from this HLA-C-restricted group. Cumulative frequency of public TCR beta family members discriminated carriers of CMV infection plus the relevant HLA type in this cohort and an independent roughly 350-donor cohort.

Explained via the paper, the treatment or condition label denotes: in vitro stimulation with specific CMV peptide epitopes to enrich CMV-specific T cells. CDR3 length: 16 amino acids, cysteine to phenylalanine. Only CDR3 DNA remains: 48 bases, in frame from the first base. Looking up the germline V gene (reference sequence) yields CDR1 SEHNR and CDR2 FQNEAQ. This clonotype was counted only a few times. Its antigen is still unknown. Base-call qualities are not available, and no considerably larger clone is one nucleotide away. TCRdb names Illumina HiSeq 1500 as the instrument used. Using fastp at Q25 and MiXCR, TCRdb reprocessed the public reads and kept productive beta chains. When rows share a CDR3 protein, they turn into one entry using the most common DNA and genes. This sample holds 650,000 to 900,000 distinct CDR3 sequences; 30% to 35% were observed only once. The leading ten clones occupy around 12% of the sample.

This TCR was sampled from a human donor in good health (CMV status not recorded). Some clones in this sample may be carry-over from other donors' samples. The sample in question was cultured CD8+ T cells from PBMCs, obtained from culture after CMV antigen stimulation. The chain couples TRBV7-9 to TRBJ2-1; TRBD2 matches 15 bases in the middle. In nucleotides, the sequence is TGTGGGGCCGAAGCGGCCGGACTAGCGGGGGGGCCAGAACAGTTCTTC. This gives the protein CGAEAAGLAGGPEQFF. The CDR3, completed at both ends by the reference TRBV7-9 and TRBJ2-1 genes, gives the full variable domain DTGVSQNPRHKITKRGQNVTFRCDPISEHNRLYWYRQTLGQGPEFLTYFQNEAQLEKSRLLSDRFSAERPKGSFSTLEIQRTEQGDSAMYLCGAEAAGLAGGPEQFFGPGTRLTVL.